Below are 6 T cell receptor beta chains sequenced from a single sample in a study of blood T cell repertoires in COVID-19. This table comes from immunoSEQ multiplex PCR, and its TCRdb copy is limited to in-frame clones, with some not included. The sample has approximately 70,000 clones; about 89% are singletons. The sample consisted of peripheral blood. These receptors were collected from a man aged 50-60 years with COVID-19, enrolled during active disease.

The rearrangement uses TRBV5-4 and TRBJ2-7; maybe TRBD1 (6 bases). The V and J ends lost 0 bases and 3 bases respectively, with 13 bases between them. Germline V CDR1 and CDR2: SGHNT, YYREEE (reference sequence). CDR3 length equals 15 residues. The CDR3 DNA is TGTGCCAGCAGCTTGGCCGGGCAGGGGTTCTACGAGCAGTACTTC. Its protein is CASSLAGQGFYEQYF.

V and J are TRBV28 and TRBJ2-4; D perhaps matches TRBD1 (5 bases). Trimming cost V 3 bases and J 0 bases, with 9 bases left between them. The CDR3 extends over 15 amino acids. From germline, CDR1 is MDHEN and CDR2 SYDVKM. The DNA of the CDR3 is TGTGCCAGCAGTTTGACAGCTACAGCCAAAAACATTCAGTACTTC. It translates to CASSLTATAKNIQYF.

The chain combines TRBV19 with TRBJ2-6; D uncertain. CDR3 length equals 12 residues. Trimming cost V 9 bases and J 1 base, with 4 bases left between them. The germline gives CDR1 LNHDA, CDR2 SQIVND (reference sequence). The CDR3 sequence: CASLSGANVLTF. Here the CDR3 DNA reads TGTGCCAGCCTATCTGGGGCCAACGTCCTGACTTTC.

This chain links TRBV10-1 with TRBJ2-1; 8 nucleotides agree with TRBD2. Germline CDR1 is WNHNN and CDR2 is SYGVQD (reference sequence). The trim removed 6 bases at V and 8 bases at J, leaving 12 bases unmatched. CDR3 size: 15 residues. DNA of the CDR3: TGCGCCAGCAGGGGTCGGGAGGGCCTGGGGGATGAGCAGTTCTTC. Translation: CASRGREGLGDEQFF.

The J gene is TRBJ2-3, the V gene TRBV7-2, with 13 bases that match TRBD2. Germline V CDR1 and CDR2: SGHTA, FQGNSA. The V and J ends lost 1 base and 6 bases, in that order; junction bases with no gene match: 7. This CDR3 comprises 17 residues. The CDR3: CASSLERTSGRADTQYF. DNA of the CDR3: TGTGCCAGCAGCTTAGAGCGGACTAGCGGGAGAGCGGATACGCAGTATTTT.

This clone was recorded a few times. The chain carries TRBV1 and TRBJ2-1; TRBD1, the table's D call, was not compared with the DNA. TRBV1 is annotated as a pseudogene. The CDR3 contains 15 residues. The CDR3 spells CTSSQGTDPYNEQFF. The DNA of the CDR3 is TGCACCAGCAGCCAAGGGACAGATCCCTACAATGAGCAGTTCTTC.